This T cell receptor beta chain was retrieved from a study of OX40 agonist ivuxolimab in advanced cancers. General notes on the study: Ivuxolimab was an agonistic, fully human IgG2 monoclonal antibody directed against OX40 (CD134), a costimulatory receptor. Intravenous ivuxolimab was administered to patients every 2 weeks at six dose levels: 0.01, 0.1, 0.3, 1.5, 3 and 10 mg/kg. Of the approximately 50 dose-escalation patients, hepatocellular carcinoma was present in roughly 19, melanoma in some 15, renal cell carcinoma in 9 and head and neck cancer in 9. The dose-escalation cohort was almost 85% male with a mean age of about 58 years, ranging from roughly 23 to 90. Prior anti-PD-1, anti-PD-L1 or anti-CTLA-4 therapy was permitted, and about two fifths of dose-escalation patients had received checkpoint inhibitors. Three dose-escalation patients achieved partial responses, one with hepatocellular carcinoma and two with cutaneous melanoma. The purpose of peripheral TCRbeta sequencing was to test whether ivuxolimab changed TCR sequence diversity and led to clonal T-cell expansion. The paper covers the monotherapy dose-escalation part of the phase I ivuxolimab trial, which included N ≈ 52 patients.

Study-level results and caveats: Clonal expansion of both CD4+ and CD8+ blood T cells was observed from baseline to week 6 at doses 0.1 to 3.0 mg/kg. In partial responders in the 0.1-3.0 mg/kg groups, normalized peripheral clonal expansion was found to be among the lowest, especially among CD8+ T cells. After ivuxolimab, CD8+ T cells had more expanded clones than CD4+ T cells on average. Low levels of normalized T-cell clonal expansion were also seen in some nonresponding patients. Which antigens the clonally expanded peripheral T cells were specific for was not determined.

Genomic DNA was extracted from sorted cells for sequencing of the TCRbeta CDR3 region. The immunoSEQ Assay was used to sequence the TCRbeta CDR3 regions. This is the immuneACCESS table as TCRdb keeps it, with only in-frame sequences that have V and J called. A part of the clones is gone; compared with another copy, unresolved V genes explain less than half, and the rest is unexplained. The table for this sample lists under 55,000 clones; roughly 93% of them were counted only once. The ten largest clones capture approximately 23% of the sample. The trial excluded patients who had a history of autoimmune disease or who were on systemic immunosuppression. Peripheral blood for TCR sequencing was collected from all dose cohorts at baseline, on cycle 4 day 1, and on cycle 7 day 1. The samples were taken from a phase I, first-in-human, multicenter, open-label dose-escalation trial of ivuxolimab. The trial enrolled adults with locally advanced or metastatic head and neck squamous cell, hepatocellular, melanoma or renal cell carcinoma. Before TCR sequencing, CD4+ T cells and CD8+ T cells were sorted from peripheral blood as separate populations.

Details on this clone: It has no known antigen specificity. Base qualities were left out, and no much larger clone turns up one base away.

The specimen was CD4+ or CD8+ T cells sorted from blood, collected in a trial of the OX40 agonist ivuxolimab. The source is an adult with an advanced solid tumor such as melanoma, head and neck, liver or kidney cancer.

CDR3 protein: CASRTGGVLETQYF. The sequenced DNA is TGTGCCAGCAGGACCGGGGGAGTATTAGAGACCCAGTACTTC. The sequence is built from TRBV7-9 and TRBJ2-5, with TRBD2 tentatively as D gene (6 bases match). The germline V gene (reference sequence) provides CDR1 SEHNR and CDR2 FQNEAQ. Inclusive of the bounding cysteine and phenylalanine, the CDR3 is 14 residues long. Kept here is only the CDR3 DNA, which spans 42 bases and is read in frame from base 1. Trimming at the junction amounts to 6 bases on V and 4 bases on J, and the germline ends lie 15 bases apart. This CDR3, with the reference TRBV7-9 and TRBJ2-5 proteins standing in past its ends, gives the full variable domain DTGVSQNPRHKITKRGQNVTFRCDPISEHNRLYWYRQTLGQGPEFLTYFQNEAQLEKSRLLSDRFSAERPKGSFSTLEIQRTEQGDSAMYLCASRTGGVLETQYFGPGTRLLVL.